These 13 T cell receptor beta chains were sequenced from one sample in a study of control samples from healthy donors and cancer patients. Clones were read by immunoSEQ multiplex PCR, and TCRdb kept only the in-frame ones, dropping some. The data contain 100,000 to 120,000 clones, 70% to 85% of them singletons. Sequencing was done on a sample of blood. The receptors were sampled from a man aged 18 to 30 in good health.

The chain is built from TRBV6-6 and TRBJ2-2, with D perhaps matching TRBD2 (6 bases). Trimming removed 5 bases from V and 6 bases from J, with 25 bases in between. CDR1 MNHNY and CDR2 SVGAGI come from the germline V gene (reference sequence). The CDR3 loop spans 18 amino acids. The CDR3 here is CASSHPQPGGERAGELFF. DNA for the CDR3: TGTGCCAGCAGTCACCCCCAGCCTGGAGGGGAGAGGGCCGGGGAGCTGTTTTTT.

This clone was counted between two and nine times. The V and J genes are TRBV27 and TRBJ2-6; D is unclear. Per the germline V gene, CDR1 is MNHEY and CDR2 is SMNVEV (reference sequence). The CDR3 is made up of 17 amino acids. Trimming took 3 bases from V and 0 from J, leaving 12 bases between them. This CDR3 is CASSFQIPTSGANVLTF. CDR3 in DNA: TGTGCCAGCAGTTTTCAGATCCCCACCTCTGGGGCCAACGTCCTGACTTTC.

V and J are TRBV5-6 and TRBJ1-1; TRBD1 is a possible D gene (5 bases). The germline V gene has CDR1 SGHDT and CDR2 YYEEEE. Between the trimmed V and J ends, which lost 5 bases and 0 bases, there was a span of 11 bases. The CDR3 totals 14 residues. The CDR3 DNA follows: TGTGCCAGCAGGGGCAGGGCCATGAACACTGAAGCTTTCTTT. Residues: CASRGRAMNTEAFF.

The chain carries TRBV6-1 and TRBJ1-2, with D perhaps matching TRBD1 (5 bases). V was trimmed by 2 bases and J by 9 bases, leaving 10 bases between them. Germline CDR1 is MNHNS and CDR2 is SASEGT. CDR3 length: 12 residues. CDR3 nucleotide sequence: TGTGCCAGCAGTGAATGGGGGGGTAGCTACACCTTC. It encodes CASSEWGGSYTF.

The rearrangement joins TRBV7-2 to TRBJ1-1; D gene uncertain. The CDR3 contains 14 residues. The V end was cut by 1 base, the J end by 3 bases, with 9 bases between. Germline V gene sequence: CDR1 SGHTA, CDR2 FQGNSA. The CDR3 nucleotides are TGTGCCAGCAGCTTAGGGAACTTGGACACTGAAGCTTTCTTT. This gives the protein CASSLGNLDTEAFF.

This sequence joins TRBV3-1 (or the pseudogene TRBV3-2) and TRBJ2-1; the D gene could be TRBD1 or TRBD2 (6 bases each). The CDR3 runs to 17 residues. The V gene's germline CDR1 is LGHDT and CDR2 YNNKEL (reference sequence). Trimming left V 1 base short and J 1 base short, with 14 bases between. The CDR3 loop is CASSQVRTGASYNEQFF. CDR3 sequence (DNA): TGTGCCAGCAGCCAAGTAAGAACGGGGGCTTCCTACAATGAGCAGTTCTTC.

This clone was seen a single time. The chain carries TRBV24-1 and TRBJ2-1; 8 positions match TRBD2. This CDR3 is built from 16 residues. Germline CDR1 is KGHDR and CDR2 is SFDVKD. V lost 4 bases to trimming and J lost 2 bases; unmatched junction nucleotides: 6. This CDR3 is CATSESGTRAYNEQFF. The CDR3 DNA reads as TGTGCCACCAGTGAATCCGGGACTAGGGCCTACAATGAGCAGTTCTTC.

V and J are TRBV30 and TRBJ1-3; perhaps TRBD1 as D (5 bases). V lost 0 bases and J 2 bases, leaving 29 bases between the germline ends. The germline V gene encodes CDR1 GTSNPN and CDR2 SVGIG (reference sequence). The CDR3 runs 21 residues. The CDR3 nucleotides read TGTGCCTGGAGTGTCTTTAAAGGGGCATTTTCGGACTTCGCAACTGGAAACACCATATATTTT. This translates into CAWSVFKGAFSDFATGNTIYF.

The CDR3 nucleotides read TGTGCCAGCAGTGAATCGACCGACACCGGGGAGCTGTTTTTT. This sequence encodes CASSESTDTGELFF. The gene calls are TRBV6-4 and TRBJ2-2; D remains ambiguous. Between the trimmed V and J ends, which lost 3 bases and 3 bases, there was a span of 8 bases. The CDR3 runs to 14 residues. The V gene's germline CDR1 is MRHNA and CDR2 SNTAGT.

The chain recombines TRBV4-1 with TRBJ1-5; TRBD1 matches 9 bases. The CDR3 is 16 amino acids. V lost 4 bases to trimming and J lost 7 bases; unmatched junction nucleotides: 11. Germline CDR1 is MGHRA and CDR2 is YSYEKL. The CDR3 nucleotides are TGCGCCAGCAGCCTGACAGGGGGTATATTCGGACAGCCCCAGCATTTT. Amino acid sequence: CASSLTGGIFGQPQHF.

The chain is built from TRBV4-2 and TRBJ2-1; D could derive from TRBD1 or TRBD2 (5 bases each). Germline assignment: CDR1 LGHNA and CDR2 YNFKEQ. The germline V and J ends were trimmed by 1 base and 6 bases, with 7 bases remaining between them. The CDR3 is 13 residues long. In DNA, the CDR3 is TGTGCCAGCAGCCAAGGGGGGATCAATGAGCAGTTCTTC. Its translation is CASSQGGINEQFF.

The chain couples TRBV7-9 to TRBJ1-2, with D possibly matching TRBD1 (5 bases). V lost 4 bases and J 2 bases, leaving 17 bases between the germline ends. Looked up from germline, CDR1 is SEHNR and CDR2 is FQNEAQ (reference sequence). The CDR3 is 16 amino acids. CDR3 residues: CASSYRIFGANYGYTF. The CDR3 nucleotides are TGTGCCAGCAGCTACCGGATTTTCGGGGCGAACTATGGCTACACCTTC.

The chain joins TRBV7-6 to TRBJ2-1; TRBD2 matches 7 bases. Germline CDR1 reads SGHVS; CDR2 reads FNYEAQ. The CDR3 has 15 amino acids. V shed 0 bases, J shed 5 bases, and the junction held 4 bases outside the gene matches. The CDR3 region has the DNA TGTGCCAGCAGCTTAGCGCTGGGAGGGGACAATGAGCAGTTCTTC. Amino acids: CASSLALGGDNEQFF.